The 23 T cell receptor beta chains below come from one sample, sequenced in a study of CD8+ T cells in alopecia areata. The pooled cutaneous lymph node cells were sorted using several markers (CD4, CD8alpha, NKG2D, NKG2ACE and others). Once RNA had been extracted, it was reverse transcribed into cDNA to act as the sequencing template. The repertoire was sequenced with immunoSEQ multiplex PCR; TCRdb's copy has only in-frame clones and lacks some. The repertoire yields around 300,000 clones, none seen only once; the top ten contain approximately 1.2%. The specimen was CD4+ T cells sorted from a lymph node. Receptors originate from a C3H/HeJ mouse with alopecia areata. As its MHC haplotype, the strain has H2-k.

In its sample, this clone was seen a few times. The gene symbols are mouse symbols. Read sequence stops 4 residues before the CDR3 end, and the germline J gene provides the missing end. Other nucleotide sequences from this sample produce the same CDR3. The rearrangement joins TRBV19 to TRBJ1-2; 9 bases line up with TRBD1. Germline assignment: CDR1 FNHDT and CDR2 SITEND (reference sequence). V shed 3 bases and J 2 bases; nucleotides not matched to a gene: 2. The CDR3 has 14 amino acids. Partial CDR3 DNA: TGTGCCAGCAGTAAACAGGGGGCGAACTCC. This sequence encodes CASSKQGANS. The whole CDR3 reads CASSKQGANSDYTF. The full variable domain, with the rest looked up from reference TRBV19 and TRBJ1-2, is GGIITQTPKFLIGQEGQKLTLKCQQNFNHDTMYWYRQDSGKGLRLIYYSITENDLQKGDLSEGYDASREKKSSFSLTVTSAQKNEMAVFLCASSKQGANSDYTFGSGTRLLVI.

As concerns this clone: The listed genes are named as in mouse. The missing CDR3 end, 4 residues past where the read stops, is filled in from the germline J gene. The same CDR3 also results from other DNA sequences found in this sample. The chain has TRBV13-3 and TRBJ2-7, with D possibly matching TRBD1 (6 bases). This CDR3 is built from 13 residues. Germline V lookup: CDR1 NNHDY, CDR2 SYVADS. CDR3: CASSDRGSYEQYF. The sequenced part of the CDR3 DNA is TGTGCCAGCAGTGATAGGGGGTCGTAT.

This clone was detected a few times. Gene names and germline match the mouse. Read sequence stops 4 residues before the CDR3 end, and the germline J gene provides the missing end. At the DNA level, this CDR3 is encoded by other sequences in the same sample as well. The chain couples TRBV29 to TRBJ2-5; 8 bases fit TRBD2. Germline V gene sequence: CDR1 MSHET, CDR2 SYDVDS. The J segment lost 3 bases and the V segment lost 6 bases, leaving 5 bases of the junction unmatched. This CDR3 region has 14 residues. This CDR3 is CASSPTGGQDTQYF. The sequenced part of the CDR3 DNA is TGTGCTAGCAGCCCCACTGGGGGACAAGAC. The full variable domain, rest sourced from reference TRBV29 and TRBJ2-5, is DMKVTQMPRYLIKRMGENVLLECGQDMSHETMYWYRQDPGLGLQLIYISYDVDSNSEGDIPKGYRVSRKKREHFSLILDSAKTNQTSVYFCASSPTGGQDTQYFGPGTRLLVL.

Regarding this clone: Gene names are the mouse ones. The CDR3 bases that were read are TGTGCCAGCAGGAAGGGGGGGAGTGCAGAA. This codes for CASRKGGSAE. Given in full, the CDR3 is CASRKGGSAETLYF. The chain has TRBV13-3 and TRBJ2-3; a weak D match, TRBD2 (7 bases). Coverage ceases 4 residues before the CDR3 finishes, and the germline J gene fills in the end. The V and J ends lost 5 bases and 0 bases respectively, with 10 bases between them. The CDR3 has 14 amino acids. Per germline, CDR1 NNHDY and CDR2 SYVADS.

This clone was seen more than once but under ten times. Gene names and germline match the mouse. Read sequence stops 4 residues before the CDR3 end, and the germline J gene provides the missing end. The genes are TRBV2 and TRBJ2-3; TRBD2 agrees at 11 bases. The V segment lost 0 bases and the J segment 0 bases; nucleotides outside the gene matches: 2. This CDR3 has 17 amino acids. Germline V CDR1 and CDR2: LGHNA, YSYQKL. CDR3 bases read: TGTGCCAGCAGCCAAGATGGGACTGGGGGTAGTGCAGAA. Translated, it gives CASSQDGTGGSAE. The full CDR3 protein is CASSQDGTGGSAETLYF.

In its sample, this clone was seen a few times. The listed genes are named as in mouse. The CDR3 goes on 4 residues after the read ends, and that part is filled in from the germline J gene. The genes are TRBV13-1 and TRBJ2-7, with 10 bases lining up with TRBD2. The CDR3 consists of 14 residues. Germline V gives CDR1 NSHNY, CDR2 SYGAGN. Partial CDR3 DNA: TGTGCCAGCAGTGACTGGGGGGGCGCGGAT. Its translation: CASSDWGGAD. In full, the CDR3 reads CASSDWGGADEQYF.

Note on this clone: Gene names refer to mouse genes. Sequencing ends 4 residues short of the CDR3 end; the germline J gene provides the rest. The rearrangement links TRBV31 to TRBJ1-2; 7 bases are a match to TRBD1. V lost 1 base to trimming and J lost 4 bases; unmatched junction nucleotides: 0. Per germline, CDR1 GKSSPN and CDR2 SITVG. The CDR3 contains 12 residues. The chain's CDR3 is CAWSHRGSDYTF. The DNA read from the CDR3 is TGTGCCTGGAGTCACAGGGGCTCC. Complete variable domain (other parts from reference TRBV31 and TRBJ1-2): AQTIHQWPVAEIKAVGSPLSLGCTIKGKSSPNLYWYWQATGGTLQQLFYSITVGQVESVVQLNLSASRPKDDQFILSTEKLLLSHSGFYLCAWSHRGSDYTFGSGTRLLVI.

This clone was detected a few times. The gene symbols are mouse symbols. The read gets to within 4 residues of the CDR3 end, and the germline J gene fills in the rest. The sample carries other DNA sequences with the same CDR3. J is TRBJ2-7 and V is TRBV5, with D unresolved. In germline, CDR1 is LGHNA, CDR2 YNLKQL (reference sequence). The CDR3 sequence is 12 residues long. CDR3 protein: CASSQVGYEQYF. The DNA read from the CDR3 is TGTGCCAGCAGCCAAGTTGGGTAT.

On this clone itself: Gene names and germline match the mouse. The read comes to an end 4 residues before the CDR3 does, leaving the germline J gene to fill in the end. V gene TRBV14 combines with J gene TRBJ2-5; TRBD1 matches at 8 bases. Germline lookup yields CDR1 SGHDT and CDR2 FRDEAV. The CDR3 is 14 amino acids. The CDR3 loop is CASSPPTGEDTQYF. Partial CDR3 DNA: TGTGCCAGCAGCCCCCCGACAGGGGAAGAC.

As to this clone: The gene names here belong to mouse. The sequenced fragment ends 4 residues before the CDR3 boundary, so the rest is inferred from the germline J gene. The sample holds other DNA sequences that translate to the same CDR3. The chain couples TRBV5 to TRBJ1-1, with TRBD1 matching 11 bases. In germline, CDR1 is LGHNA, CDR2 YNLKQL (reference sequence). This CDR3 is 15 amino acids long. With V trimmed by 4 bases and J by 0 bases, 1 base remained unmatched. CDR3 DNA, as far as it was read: TGTGCCAGCAGCCTGGGACAGGGGGCAAACACA. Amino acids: CASSLGQGANT. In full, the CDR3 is CASSLGQGANTEVFF.

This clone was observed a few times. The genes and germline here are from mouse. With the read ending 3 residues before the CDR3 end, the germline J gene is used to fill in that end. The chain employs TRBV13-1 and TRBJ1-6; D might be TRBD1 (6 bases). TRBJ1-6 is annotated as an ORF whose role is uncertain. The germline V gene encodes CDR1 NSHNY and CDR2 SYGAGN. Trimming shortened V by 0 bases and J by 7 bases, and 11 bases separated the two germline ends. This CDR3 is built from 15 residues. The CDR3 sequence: CASSDGGGGNSPLYF. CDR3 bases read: TGTGCCAGCAGTGATGGGGGGGGCGGGAATTCGCCC.

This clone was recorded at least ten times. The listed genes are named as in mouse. This CDR3 reads CASSRDGTGQDTQYF. The covered CDR3 bases are TGTGCTAGCAGTAGAGATGGGACAGGGCAAGAC. The V call is TRBV17, the J call TRBJ2-5, with 9 bases lining up with TRBD1. Read sequence stops 4 residues before the CDR3 end, and the germline J gene provides the missing end. Trimming cost V 0 bases and J 3 bases; bases outside gene matches: 1. The germline V gene has CDR1 MNHDT and CDR2 YYDKIL. This CDR3 is 15 amino acids long.

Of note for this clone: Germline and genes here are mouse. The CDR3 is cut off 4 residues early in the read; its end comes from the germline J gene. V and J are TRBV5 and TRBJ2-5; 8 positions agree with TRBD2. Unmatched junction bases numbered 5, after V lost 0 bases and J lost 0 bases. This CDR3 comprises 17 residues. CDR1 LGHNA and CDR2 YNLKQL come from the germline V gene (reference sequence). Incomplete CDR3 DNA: TGTGCCAGCAGCCAAGATGGTGGGGGGGTTAACCAAGAC. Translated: CASSQDGGGVNQD. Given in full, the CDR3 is CASSQDGGGVNQDTQYF.

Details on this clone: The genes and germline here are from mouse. CDR3 loop: CASSAPLGGRDTQYF. CDR3 bases read: TGTGCTAGCAGTGCCCCTCTGGGGGGGCGCGAC. This chain connects TRBV17 to TRBJ2-5, with TRBD2 matching 10 bases. The missing CDR3 end, 4 residues past where the read stops, is filled in from the germline J gene. The CDR3 is 15 amino acids. CDR1 is MNHDT, CDR2 YYDKIL, per germline. Drawing the rest from reference TRBV17 and TRBJ2-5, the complete variable domain is DTTVKQNPRYKLARVGKPVNLICSQTMNHDTMYWYQKKPNQAPKLLLFYYDKILNREADTFEKFQSSRPNNSFCSLYIGSAGLEYSAMYLCASSAPLGGRDTQYFGPGTRLLVL.

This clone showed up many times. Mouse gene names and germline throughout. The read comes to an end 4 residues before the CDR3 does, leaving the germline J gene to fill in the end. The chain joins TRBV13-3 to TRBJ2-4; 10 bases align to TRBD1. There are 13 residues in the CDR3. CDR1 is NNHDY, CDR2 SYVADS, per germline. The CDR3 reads CASSRDRGNTLYF. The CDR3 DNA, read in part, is TGTGCCAGCAGCCGGGACAGGGGAAAC. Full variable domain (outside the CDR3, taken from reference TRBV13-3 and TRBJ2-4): EAAVTQSPRSKVAVTGGKVTLSCHQTNNHDYMYWYRQDTGHGLRLIHYSYVADSTEKGDIPDGYKASRPSQENFSLILELASLSQTAVYFCASSRDRGNTLYFGAGTRLSVL.

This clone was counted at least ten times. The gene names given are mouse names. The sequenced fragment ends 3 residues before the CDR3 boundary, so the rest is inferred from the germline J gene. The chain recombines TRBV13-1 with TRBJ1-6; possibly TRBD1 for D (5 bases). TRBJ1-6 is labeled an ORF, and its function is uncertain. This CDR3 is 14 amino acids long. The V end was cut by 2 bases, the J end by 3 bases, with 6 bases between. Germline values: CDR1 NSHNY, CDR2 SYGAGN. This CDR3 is CASSEDSYNSPLYF. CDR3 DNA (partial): TGTGCCAGCAGTGAAGACAGCTATAATTCGCCC.

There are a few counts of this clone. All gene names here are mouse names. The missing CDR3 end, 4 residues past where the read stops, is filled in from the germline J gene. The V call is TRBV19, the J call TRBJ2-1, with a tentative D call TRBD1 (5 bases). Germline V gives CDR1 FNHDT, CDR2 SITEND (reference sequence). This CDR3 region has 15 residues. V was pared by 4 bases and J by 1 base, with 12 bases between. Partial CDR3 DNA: TGTGCCAGCAGTGCAGGGAGGTGGAACTATGCT. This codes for CASSAGRWNYA. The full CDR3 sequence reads CASSAGRWNYAEQFF.

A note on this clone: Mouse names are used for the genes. The covered CDR3 bases are TGTGCTAGCAGTAGAATGGGGGGAGGTGCAGAA. Translating gives CASSRMGGGAE. The CDR3 in full is CASSRMGGGAETLYF. The chain has TRBV17 and TRBJ2-3; 7 bases map to TRBD2. Coverage ceases 4 residues before the CDR3 finishes, and the germline J gene fills in the end. Germline CDR1 is MNHDT and CDR2 is YYDKIL. CDR3 length: 15 residues. V lost 2 bases and J lost 1; bases outside the gene matches: 3.

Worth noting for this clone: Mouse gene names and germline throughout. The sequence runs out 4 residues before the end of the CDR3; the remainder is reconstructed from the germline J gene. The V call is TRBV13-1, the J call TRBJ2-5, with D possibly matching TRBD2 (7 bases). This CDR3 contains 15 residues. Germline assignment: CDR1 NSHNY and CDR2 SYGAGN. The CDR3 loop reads CASSDARWGRDTQYF. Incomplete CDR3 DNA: TGTGCCAGCAGTGATGCTCGCTGGGGGCGGGAC.

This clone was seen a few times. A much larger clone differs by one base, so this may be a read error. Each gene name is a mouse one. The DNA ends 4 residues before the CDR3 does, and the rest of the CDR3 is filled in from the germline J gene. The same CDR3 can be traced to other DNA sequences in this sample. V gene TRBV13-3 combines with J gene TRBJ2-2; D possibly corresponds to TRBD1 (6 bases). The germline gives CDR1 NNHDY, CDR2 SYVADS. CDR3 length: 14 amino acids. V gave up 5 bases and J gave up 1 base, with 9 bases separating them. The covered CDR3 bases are TGTGCCAGCAGAGGGACAAAAAACACCGGG. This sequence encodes CASRGTKNTG. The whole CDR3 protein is CASRGTKNTGQLYF.

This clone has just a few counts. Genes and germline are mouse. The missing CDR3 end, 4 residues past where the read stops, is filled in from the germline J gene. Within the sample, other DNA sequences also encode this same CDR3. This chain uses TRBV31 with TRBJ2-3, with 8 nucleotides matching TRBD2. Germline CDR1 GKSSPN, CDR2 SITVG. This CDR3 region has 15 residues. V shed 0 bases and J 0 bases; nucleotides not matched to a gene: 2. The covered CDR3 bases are TGTGCCTGGAGTCTTACTGGGGGTAGTGCAGAA. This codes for CAWSLTGGSAE. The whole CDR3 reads CAWSLTGGSAETLYF.

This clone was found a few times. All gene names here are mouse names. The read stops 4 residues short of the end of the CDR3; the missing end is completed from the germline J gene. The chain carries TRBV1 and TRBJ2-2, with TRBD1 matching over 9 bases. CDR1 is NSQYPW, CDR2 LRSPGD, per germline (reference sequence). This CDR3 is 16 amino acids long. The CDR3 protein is CTCSAFPQGADGQLYF. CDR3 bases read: TGCACCTGCAGTGCGTTCCCACAGGGGGCGGACGGG.

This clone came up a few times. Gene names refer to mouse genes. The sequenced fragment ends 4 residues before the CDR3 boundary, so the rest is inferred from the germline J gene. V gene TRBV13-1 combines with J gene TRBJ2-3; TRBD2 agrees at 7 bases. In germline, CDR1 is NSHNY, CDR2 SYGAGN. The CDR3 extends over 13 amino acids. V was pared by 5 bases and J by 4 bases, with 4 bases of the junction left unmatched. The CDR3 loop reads CASRGWGSETLYF. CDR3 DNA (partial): TGTGCCAGCAGAGGCTGGGGGTCAGAA.